This passage covers 13 T cell receptor beta chains from one sample sequenced in a study of cytomegalovirus exposure and HLA in healthy donors. Researchers ran the PCR with 60 Vbeta and 13 Jbeta primers. The data were produced by immunoSEQ multiplex PCR, yet TCRdb's version contains in-frame clones alone and is incomplete. The sample yields 130,000 or so clones, around 79% seen once. Material for sequencing was PBMCs. These receptors all come from a woman between 35 and 50 years old in good health and CMV-seropositive.

In this sample, this clone turned up once. The chain carries TRBV5-3 and TRBJ1-1; D is ambiguous. TRBV5-3 is an ORF for which the function is uncertain. Trimming pared 8 bases from V and 4 bases from J, leaving 9 bases between. This CDR3 has 11 residues. The CDR3 region has the DNA TGTGCCAGGGTTGAGGGCACTGAAGCTTTCTTT. Protein sequence: CARVEGTEAFF.

This clone was seen more than once but under ten times. The rearrangement joins TRBV6-5 to TRBJ2-1; D uncertain. CDR3 length: 16 residues. Germline CDR1 and CDR2: MNHEY and SVGAGI. Between the trimmed V and J ends, which lost 4 bases and 1 base, there was a span of 14 bases. The CDR3 loop is CASSSSIDISYNEQFF. The CDR3 DNA sequence: TGTGCCAGCAGTTCCTCAATTGACATTTCCTACAATGAGCAGTTCTTC.

The rearrangement uses TRBV6-1 and TRBJ2-2, with a tentative D call TRBD2 (6 bases). CDR3 length: 15 residues. Germline V gene lookup returns CDR1 MNHNS and CDR2 SASEGT. The germline V and J ends were trimmed by 2 bases and 4 bases, with 11 bases remaining between them. CDR3 protein: CASSESAGFTGELFF. The CDR3 DNA sequence: TGTGCCAGCAGTGAATCAGCGGGTTTCACCGGGGAGCTGTTTTTT.

This sequence joins TRBV19 and TRBJ2-7, with 7 positions matching TRBD2. CDR1 is LNHDA and CDR2 is SQIVND in the germline V gene (reference sequence). The ends lost 3 bases at V and 1 base at J; junction bases unmatched: 6. The CDR3 is 15 residues long. The CDR3 DNA reads as TGTGCCAGTAGTATCGGGGAGGGAGGTTCCTACGAGCAGTACTTC. Residues: CASSIGEGGSYEQYF.

V gene TRBV5-1 combines with J gene TRBJ1-1; D may be TRBD1 (5 bases). V was clipped by 0 bases and J by 1 base, with 10 bases between them. The germline V gene has CDR1 SGHRS and CDR2 YFSETQ. This CDR3 region has 15 residues. CDR3 nucleotides: TGCGCCAGCAGCTTGGCGCGGGACGGGAACACTGAAGCTTTCTTT. Translating it yields CASSLARDGNTEAFF.

The chain has TRBV18 and TRBJ2-5, with 9 bases matching TRBD1. V shed 3 bases, J shed 5 bases, and the junction held 4 bases outside the gene matches. The CDR3 runs 14 residues. CDR1 and CDR2 from the germline V gene are KGHSH and LQKENI. The CDR3 here is CASSPGTGKETQYF. The CDR3 DNA is TGTGCCAGCTCACCTGGGACAGGGAAGGAGACCCAGTACTTC.

This chain joins TRBV7-8 and TRBJ1-6; maybe TRBD1 (5 bases). Trimming pared 5 bases from V and 7 bases from J, leaving 15 bases between. This CDR3 contains 15 residues. Germline V CDR1 and CDR2: SGHVS, FQNEAQ. The CDR3 DNA is TGTGCCAGCAGCCCACCGGCCAGGGCAAATTCACCCCTCCACTTT. Its translation: CASSPPARANSPLHF.

This sequence joins TRBV11-2 and TRBJ2-2; TRBD2 agrees at 7 bases. From germline, CDR1 is SGHAT and CDR2 FQNNGV. CDR3 size: 15 residues. With 8 bases clipped from V and 2 bases from J, the junction kept 8 bases outside the gene matches. The DNA for the CDR3 is TGTGCCAGCGGCACCGGGACTATAAACACCGGGGAGCTGTTTTTT. It is translated as CASGTGTINTGELFF.

The rearrangement uses TRBV6-6 and TRBJ1-4, with 8 bases identical to TRBD1. CDR3 length: 15 amino acids. Losses at the gene ends were 7 bases for V and 8 bases for J; bases not matched to a gene: 12. CDR1 and CDR2 from the germline V gene are MNHNY and SVGAGI (reference sequence). The CDR3 coding sequence is TGTGCCAGCATGAGGGGCGACAGGGGACGAGAAAAACTGTTTTTT. This codes for CASMRGDRGREKLFF.

V is TRBV7-2 and J is TRBJ2-7, with 7 bases identical to TRBD1. From germline, CDR1 is SGHTA and CDR2 FQGNSA. J lost 12 bases, V lost 5 bases, and 16 bases had no gene match. The CDR3 has 14 amino acids. Written as DNA, the CDR3 is TGTGCCAGCAGCCGAACAGGGGACCTACGTGGTCGGTACTTC. Encoded protein: CASSRTGDLRGRYF.

This clone was seen more than once but under ten times. This chain links TRBV5-4 with TRBJ2-5; D perhaps matches TRBD2 (6 bases). Looked up from germline, CDR1 is SGHNT and CDR2 is YYREEE (reference sequence). CDR3 length: 13 amino acids. V was pared by 2 bases and J by 4 bases, with 9 bases between. For the CDR3, the DNA is TGTGCCAGCAGCTTATGGACTACAGAGACCCAGTACTTC. It codes for CASSLWTTETQYF.

Remarks on this clone: The identical CDR3 is also encoded by other nucleotide sequences in the sample. J is TRBJ2-7 and V is TRBV7-3; weak D call: TRBD2 (6 bases). Germline V gene sequence: CDR1 SGHTA, CDR2 FQGTGA. The CDR3 has 14 amino acids. Trimming took 5 bases from V and 4 from J, leaving 15 bases between them. The CDR3 region has the DNA TGTGCCAGCAGCGACCAGACGGGGAGGTACGAGCAGTACTTC. It specifies CASSDQTGRYEQYF.

The V call is TRBV6-6, the J call TRBJ2-1; TRBD1 is a possible D gene (5 bases). Germline V CDR1 and CDR2: MNHNY, SVGAGI (reference sequence). The CDR3 is made up of 14 amino acids. The V gene lost 5 bases and the J gene lost 5 bases, with 13 bases spanning the gap. The CDR3, as DNA: TGTGCCAGCAGTAAAATGACAGAAAACAATGAGCAGTTCTTC. Its protein product is CASSKMTENNEQFF.